The entry below gives a single T cell receptor (beta chain) sequence along with its context. Its specificity is unknown. Germline V gene data show CDR1 as SNHLY and CDR2 as FYNNEI. This CDR3 contains 14 residues. Trimming shortened V by 8 bases and J by 7 bases, and 20 bases separated the two germline ends. The data belong to a study of OX40 agonist ivuxolimab in advanced cancers. Study-level results: In the 0.1 to 3.0 mg/kg range, CD4+ and CD8+ blood T cells had expanded clonally by week 6. The study found that CD8+ T cells averaged more expanded clones than CD4+.

Repertoires were generated with immunoSEQ multiplex PCR, while TCRdb's copy carries only in-frame clones and drops some. The sample contains about 80,000 clones, roughly 84% of which appear only once. The source was CD4+ or CD8+ T cells sorted from blood, collected in a trial of the OX40 agonist ivuxolimab. This sequence was found in an adult with an advanced solid tumor such as melanoma, head and neck, liver or kidney cancer. J is TRBJ1-1 and V is TRBV2; D is undetermined. The CDR3 protein is CASDAEILLSEAFF. The CDR3 DNA reads TGTGCCAGCGACGCCGAAATTCTTCTCAGTGAAGCTTTCTTT.